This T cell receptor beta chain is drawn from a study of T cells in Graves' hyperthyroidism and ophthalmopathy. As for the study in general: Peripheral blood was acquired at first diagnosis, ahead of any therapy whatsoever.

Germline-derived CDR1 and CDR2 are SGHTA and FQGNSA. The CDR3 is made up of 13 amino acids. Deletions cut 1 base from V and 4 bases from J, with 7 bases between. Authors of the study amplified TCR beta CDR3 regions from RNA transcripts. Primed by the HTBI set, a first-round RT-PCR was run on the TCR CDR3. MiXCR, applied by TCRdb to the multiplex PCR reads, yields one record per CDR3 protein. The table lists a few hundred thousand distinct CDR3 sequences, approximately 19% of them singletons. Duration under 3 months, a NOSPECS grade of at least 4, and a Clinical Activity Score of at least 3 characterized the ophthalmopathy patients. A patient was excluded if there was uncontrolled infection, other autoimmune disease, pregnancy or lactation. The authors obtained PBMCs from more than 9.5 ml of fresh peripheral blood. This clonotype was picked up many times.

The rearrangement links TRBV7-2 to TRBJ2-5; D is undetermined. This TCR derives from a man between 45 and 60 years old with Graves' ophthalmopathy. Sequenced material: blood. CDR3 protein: CASSLVRRETQYF. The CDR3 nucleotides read TGTGCCAGCAGCTTAGTCAGGCGAGAGACCCAGTACTTC.